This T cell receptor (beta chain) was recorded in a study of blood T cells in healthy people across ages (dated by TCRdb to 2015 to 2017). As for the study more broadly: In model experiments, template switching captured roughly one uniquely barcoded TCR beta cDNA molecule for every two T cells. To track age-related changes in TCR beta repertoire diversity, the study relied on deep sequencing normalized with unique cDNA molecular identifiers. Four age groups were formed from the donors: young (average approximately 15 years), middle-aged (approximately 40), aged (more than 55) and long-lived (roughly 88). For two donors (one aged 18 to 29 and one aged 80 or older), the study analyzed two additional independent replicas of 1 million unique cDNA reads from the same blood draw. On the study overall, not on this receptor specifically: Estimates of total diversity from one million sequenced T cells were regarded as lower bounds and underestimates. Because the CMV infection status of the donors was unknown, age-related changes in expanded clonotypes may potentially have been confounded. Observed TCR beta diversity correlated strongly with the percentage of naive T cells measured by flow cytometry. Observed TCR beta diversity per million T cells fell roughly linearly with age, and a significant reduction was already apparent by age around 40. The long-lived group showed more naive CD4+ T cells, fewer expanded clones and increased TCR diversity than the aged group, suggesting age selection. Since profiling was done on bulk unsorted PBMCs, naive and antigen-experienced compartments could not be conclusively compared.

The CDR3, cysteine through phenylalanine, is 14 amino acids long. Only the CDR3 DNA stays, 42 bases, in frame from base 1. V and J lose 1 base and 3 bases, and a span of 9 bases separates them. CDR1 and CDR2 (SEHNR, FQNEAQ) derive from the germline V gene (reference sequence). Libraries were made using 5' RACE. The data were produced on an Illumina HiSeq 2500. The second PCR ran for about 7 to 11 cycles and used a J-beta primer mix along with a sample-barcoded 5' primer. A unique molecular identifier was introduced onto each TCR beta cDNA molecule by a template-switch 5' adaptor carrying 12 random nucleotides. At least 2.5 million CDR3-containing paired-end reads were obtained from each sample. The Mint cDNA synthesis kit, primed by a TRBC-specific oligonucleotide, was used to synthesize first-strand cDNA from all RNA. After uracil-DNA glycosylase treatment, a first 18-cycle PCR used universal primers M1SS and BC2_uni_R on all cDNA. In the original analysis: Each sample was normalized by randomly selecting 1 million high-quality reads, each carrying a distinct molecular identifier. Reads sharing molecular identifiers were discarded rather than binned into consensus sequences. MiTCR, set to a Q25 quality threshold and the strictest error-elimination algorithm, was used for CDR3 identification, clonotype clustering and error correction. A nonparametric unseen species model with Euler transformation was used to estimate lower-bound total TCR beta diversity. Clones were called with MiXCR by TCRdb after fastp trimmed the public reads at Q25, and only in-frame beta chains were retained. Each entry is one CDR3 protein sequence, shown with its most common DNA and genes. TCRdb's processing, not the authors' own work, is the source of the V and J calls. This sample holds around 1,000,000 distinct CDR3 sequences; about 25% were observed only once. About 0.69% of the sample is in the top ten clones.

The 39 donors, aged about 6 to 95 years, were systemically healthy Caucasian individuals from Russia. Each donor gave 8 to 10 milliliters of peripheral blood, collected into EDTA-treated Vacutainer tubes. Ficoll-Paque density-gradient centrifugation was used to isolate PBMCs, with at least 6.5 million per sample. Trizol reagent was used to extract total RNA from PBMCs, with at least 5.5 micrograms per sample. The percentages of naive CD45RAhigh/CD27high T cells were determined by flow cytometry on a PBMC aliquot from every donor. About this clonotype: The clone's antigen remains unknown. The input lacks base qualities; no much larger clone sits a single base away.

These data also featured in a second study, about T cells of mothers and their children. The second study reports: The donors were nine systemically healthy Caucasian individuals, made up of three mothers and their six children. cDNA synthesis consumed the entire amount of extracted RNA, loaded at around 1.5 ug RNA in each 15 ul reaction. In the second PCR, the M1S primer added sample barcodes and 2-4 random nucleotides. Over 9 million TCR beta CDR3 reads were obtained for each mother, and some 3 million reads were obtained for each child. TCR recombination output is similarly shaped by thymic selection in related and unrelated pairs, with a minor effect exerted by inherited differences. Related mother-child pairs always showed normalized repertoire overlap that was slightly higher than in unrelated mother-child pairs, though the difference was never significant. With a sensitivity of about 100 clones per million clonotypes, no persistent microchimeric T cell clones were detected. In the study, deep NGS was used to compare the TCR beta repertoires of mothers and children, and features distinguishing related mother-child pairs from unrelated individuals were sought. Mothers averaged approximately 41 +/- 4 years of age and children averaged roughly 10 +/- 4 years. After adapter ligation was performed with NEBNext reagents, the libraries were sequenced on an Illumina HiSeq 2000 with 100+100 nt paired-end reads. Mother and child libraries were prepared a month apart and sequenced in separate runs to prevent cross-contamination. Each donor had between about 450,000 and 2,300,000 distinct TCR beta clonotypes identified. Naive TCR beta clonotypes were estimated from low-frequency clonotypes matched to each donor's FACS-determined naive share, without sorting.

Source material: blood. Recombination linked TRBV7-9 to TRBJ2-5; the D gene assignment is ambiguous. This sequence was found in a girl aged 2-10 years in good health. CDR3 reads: CASSLDPREETQYF. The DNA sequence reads TGTGCCAGCAGCTTAGATCCCCGAGAAGAGACCCAGTACTTC.